Sequencing of this T cell receptor beta chain was carried out in a study of shared clonotypes between healthy human individuals. CDR3 length equals 15 residues. In germline, CDR1 is SQVTM, CDR2 ANQGSEA. V was trimmed by 1 base and J by 0 bases, leaving 12 bases between them. Naive CD8 isolation took CD45RO-negative cells positively selected for CCR7 and excluded terminally differentiated effector memory CD45RA+ cells. Within Nashville, Tennessee resided all donors, each a Caucasian adult. The data were produced by immunoSEQ multiplex PCR, yet TCRdb's version contains in-frame clones alone and is incomplete. The table lists about 700,000 clones, roughly nine tenths of them singletons, with 24% in the top ten.

The rearrangement joins TRBV29-1 to TRBJ1-1; maybe TRBD1 (5 bases). The clonotype comes from a man younger than 45 in good health. Input material: naive CD8+ T cells sorted from blood. The chain's CDR3 is CSVEGDPAVNTEAFF. CDR3 in DNA: TGCAGCGTTGAAGGGGACCCTGCCGTGAACACTGAAGCTTTCTTT.